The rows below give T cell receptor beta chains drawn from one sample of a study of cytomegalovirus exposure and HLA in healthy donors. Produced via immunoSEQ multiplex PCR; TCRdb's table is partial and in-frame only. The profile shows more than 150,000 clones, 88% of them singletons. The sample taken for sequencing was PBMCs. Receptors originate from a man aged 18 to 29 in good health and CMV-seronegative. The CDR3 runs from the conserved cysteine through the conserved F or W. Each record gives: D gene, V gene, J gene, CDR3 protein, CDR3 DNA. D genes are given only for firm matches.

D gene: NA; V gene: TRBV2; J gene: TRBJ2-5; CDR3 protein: CASTPQRETQYF; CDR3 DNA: TGTGCCAGCACCCCGCAGCGCGAGACCCAGTACTTC
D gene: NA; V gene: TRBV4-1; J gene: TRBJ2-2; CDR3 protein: CASSQDGSSRAGELFF; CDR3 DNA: TGCGCCAGCAGCCAAGACGGAAGTAGCAGGGCCGGGGAGCTGTTTTTT
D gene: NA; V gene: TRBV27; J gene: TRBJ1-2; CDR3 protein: CASYAGVYGYTF; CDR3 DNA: TGTGCCAGCTACGCGGGTGTTTATGGCTACACCTTC
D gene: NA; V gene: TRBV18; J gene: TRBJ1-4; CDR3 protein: CASSPGANEKLFF; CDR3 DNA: TGTGCCAGCTCACCAGGGGCCAATGAAAAACTGTTTTTT
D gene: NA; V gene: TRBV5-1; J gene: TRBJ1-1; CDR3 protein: CAGHRGNTEAFF; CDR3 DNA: TGCGCCGGTCATCGAGGGAACACTGAAGCTTTCTTT
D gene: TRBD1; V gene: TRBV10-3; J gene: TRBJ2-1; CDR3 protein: CAISVARTGGGNEQFF; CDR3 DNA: TGTGCCATCAGTGTAGCAAGGACAGGGGGGGGCAATGAGCAGTTCTTC
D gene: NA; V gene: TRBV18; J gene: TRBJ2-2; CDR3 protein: CASSPPLTKGAGELFF; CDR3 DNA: TGTGCCAGCTCACCACCATTAACAAAGGGGGCCGGGGAGCTGTTTTTT
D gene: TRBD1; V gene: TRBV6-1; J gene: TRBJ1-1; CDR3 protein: CASSIPGTGVTEAFF; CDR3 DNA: TGTGCCAGCAGTATACCCGGGACAGGGGTTACTGAAGCTTTCTTT
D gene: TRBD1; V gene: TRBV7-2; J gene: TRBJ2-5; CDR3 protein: CASSRDRIVETQYF; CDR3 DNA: TGTGCCAGCAGTCGGGACAGGATTGTAGAGACCCAGTACTTC
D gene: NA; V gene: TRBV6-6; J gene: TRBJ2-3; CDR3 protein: CASSYPKGGIRDTQYF; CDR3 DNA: TGTGCCAGCAGTTACCCCAAAGGGGGTATAAGGGATACGCAGTATTTT
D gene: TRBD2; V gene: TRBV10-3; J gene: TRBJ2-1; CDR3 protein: CAISESGGRAGIEQFF; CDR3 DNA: TGTGCCATCAGTGAGTCGGGCGGGAGGGCCGGTATTGAGCAGTTCTTC
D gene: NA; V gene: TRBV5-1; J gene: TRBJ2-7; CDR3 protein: CASSWTKSYEQYF; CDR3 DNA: TGCGCCAGCAGCTGGACTAAGTCCTACGAGCAGTACTTC
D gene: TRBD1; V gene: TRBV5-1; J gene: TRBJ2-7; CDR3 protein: CASSLPRDRGDYEQYF; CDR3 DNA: TGCGCCAGCAGCTTACCCCGGGACAGGGGGGACTACGAGCAGTACTTC
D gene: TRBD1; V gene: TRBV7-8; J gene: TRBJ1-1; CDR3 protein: CASSFREGATEAFF; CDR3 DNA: TGTGCCAGCAGCTTCCGGGAGGGGGCCACTGAAGCTTTCTTT
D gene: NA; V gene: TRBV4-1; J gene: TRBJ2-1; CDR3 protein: CASSLSLPSVNEQFF; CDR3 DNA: TGCGCCAGCAGCCTTTCTCTACCTAGTGTCAATGAGCAGTTCTTC